The sequence of this T cell receptor delta chain was determined in a study of gamma-delta chains in newborns, infants, children. TCRdb reprocessed the reads through CATT. The table lists 3,500 to 4,500 delta-chain clones, more than 0.45% of them singletons. Germline CDR1 is GEAIGNYY and CDR2 is EKD. After removal of 0 bases from V and 4 bases from J, the junction contained 9 bases not matched to a gene. The CDR3 runs to 19 residues. With regard to this clone: The protein in TCRdb stems from a much larger clone and differs at residue 10 from this DNA's translation, likely a read error; here the protein is translated from the DNA.

The chain has TRDV2 and TRDJ3; TRDD3 matches at 9 bases. The sample comprised blood. This sequence originates from a child who was a newborn, infant or young child, either healthy, febrile or measles-vaccinated (not recorded which). The CDR3 DNA reads as TGTGCCTGTGACACCGGGAGGGGGATACCTCGTTGGGACACCCGACAGATGTTTTTC. It translates to CACDTGRGIPRWDTRQMFF.